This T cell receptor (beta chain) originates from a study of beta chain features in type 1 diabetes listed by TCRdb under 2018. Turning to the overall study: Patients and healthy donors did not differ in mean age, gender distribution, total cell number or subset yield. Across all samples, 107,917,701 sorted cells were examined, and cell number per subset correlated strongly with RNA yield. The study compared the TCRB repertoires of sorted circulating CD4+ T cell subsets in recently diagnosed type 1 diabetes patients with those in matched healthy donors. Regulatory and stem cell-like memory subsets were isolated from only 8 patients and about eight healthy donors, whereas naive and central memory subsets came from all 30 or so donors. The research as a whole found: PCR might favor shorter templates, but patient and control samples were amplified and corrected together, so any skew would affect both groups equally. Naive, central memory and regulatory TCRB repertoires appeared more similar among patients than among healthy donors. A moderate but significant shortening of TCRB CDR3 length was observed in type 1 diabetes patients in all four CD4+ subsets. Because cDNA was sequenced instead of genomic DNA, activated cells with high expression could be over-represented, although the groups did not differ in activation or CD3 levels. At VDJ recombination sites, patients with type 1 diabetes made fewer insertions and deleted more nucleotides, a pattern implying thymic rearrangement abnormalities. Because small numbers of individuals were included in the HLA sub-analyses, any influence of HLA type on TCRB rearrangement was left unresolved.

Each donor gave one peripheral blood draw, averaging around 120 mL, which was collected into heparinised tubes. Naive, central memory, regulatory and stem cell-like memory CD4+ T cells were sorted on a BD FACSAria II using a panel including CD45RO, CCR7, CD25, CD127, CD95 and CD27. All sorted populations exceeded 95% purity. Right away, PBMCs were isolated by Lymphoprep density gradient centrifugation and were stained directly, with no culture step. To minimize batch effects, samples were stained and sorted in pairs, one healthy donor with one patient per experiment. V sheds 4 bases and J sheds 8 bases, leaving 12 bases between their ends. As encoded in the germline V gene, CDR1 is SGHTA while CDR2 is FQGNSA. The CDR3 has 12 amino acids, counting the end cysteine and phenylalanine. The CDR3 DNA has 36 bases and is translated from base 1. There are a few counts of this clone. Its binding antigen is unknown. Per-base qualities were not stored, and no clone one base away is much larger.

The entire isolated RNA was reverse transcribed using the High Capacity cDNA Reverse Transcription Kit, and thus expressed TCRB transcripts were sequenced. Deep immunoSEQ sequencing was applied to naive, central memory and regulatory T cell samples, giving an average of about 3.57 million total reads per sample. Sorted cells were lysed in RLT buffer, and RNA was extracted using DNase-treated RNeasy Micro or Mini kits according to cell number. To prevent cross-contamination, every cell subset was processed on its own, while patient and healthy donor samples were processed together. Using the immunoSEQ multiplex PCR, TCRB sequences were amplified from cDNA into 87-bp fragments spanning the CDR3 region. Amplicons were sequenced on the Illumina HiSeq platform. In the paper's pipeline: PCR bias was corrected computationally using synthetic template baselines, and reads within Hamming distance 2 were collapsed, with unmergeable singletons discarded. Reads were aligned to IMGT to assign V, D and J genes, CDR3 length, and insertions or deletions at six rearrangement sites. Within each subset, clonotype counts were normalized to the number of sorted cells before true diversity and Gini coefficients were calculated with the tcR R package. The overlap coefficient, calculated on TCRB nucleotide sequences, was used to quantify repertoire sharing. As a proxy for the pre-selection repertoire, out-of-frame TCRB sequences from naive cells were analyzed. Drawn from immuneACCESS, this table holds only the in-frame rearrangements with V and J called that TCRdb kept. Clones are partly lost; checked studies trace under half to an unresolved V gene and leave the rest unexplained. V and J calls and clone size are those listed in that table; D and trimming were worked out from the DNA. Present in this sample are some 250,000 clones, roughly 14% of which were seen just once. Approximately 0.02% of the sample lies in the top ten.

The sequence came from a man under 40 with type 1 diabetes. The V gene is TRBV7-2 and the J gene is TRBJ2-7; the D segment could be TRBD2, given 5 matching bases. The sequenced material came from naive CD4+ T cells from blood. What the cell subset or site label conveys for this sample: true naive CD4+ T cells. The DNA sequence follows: TGTGCCAGCAGCTCCCGGACTCGAAAGCAGTACTTC. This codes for CASSSRTRKQYF.